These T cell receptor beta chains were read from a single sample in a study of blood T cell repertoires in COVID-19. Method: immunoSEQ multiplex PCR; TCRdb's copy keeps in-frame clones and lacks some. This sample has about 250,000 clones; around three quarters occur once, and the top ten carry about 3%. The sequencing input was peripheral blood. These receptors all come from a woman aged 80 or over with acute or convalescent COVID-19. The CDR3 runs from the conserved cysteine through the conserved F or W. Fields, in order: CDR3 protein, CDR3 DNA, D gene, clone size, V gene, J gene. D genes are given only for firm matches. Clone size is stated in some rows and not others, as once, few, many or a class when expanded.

CDR3aa: CASSSGDSKNIQYF; CDR3nt: TGTGCCAGCAGTTCGGGAGATTCCAAAAACATTCAGTACTTC; d_gene: NA; abundance: NA; v_gene: TRBV28; j_gene: TRBJ2-4
CDR3aa: CASSLDVGQYYEQYF; CDR3nt: TGCGCCAGCAGCTTGGATGTGGGACAGTACTACGAGCAGTACTTC; d_gene: TRBD1; abundance: NA; v_gene: TRBV5-1; j_gene: TRBJ2-7
CDR3aa: CASIGTAIFNQPQHF; CDR3nt: TGTGCCAGCATCGGGACAGCTATTTTCAATCAGCCCCAGCATTTT; d_gene: TRBD1; abundance: NA; v_gene: TRBV6-5; j_gene: TRBJ1-5
CDR3aa: CASRGSGGLTDTQYF; CDR3nt: TGTGCCAGCAGAGGGAGCGGGGGGCTCACAGATACGCAGTATTTT; d_gene: TRBD2; abundance: NA; v_gene: TRBV2; j_gene: TRBJ2-3
CDR3aa: CASSQGQGNTIYF; CDR3nt: TGTGCCAGCAGCCAAGGTCAGGGAAACACCATATATTTT; d_gene: NA; abundance: NA; v_gene: TRBV3-1/TRBV3-2; j_gene: TRBJ1-3
CDR3aa: CASSSLLTSGNGKQYF; CDR3nt: TGTGCCAGCAGCTCCCTGTTGACTAGCGGGAATGGTAAGCAGTACTTC; d_gene: TRBD2; abundance: few; v_gene: TRBV11-2; j_gene: TRBJ2-7
CDR3aa: CASSNNPQGDHQPQHF; CDR3nt: TGTGCCAGCAGTAACAACCCACAGGGGGATCATCAGCCCCAGCATTTT; d_gene: TRBD1; abundance: NA; v_gene: TRBV6-6; j_gene: TRBJ1-5
CDR3aa: CASSLGGTAQGEQYF; CDR3nt: TGTGCCAGCAGCTTGGGGGGGACTGCCCAAGGGGAGCAGTACTTC; d_gene: NA; abundance: NA; v_gene: TRBV5-4; j_gene: TRBJ2-7
CDR3aa: CASSVVPAGREGTGELFF; CDR3nt: TGTGCCAGCAGCGTAGTTCCCGCGGGTAGGGAGGGCACCGGGGAGCTGTTTTTT; d_gene: TRBD2; abundance: NA; v_gene: TRBV9; j_gene: TRBJ2-2
CDR3aa: CASSAQGAKDQPQHF; CDR3nt: TGTGCCAGTAGTGCCCAGGGGGCGAAGGATCAGCCCCAGCATTTT; d_gene: TRBD1; abundance: NA; v_gene: TRBV19; j_gene: TRBJ1-5
CDR3aa: CASGPQGTPDTQYF; CDR3nt: TGCGCCAGCGGACCTCAGGGGACCCCAGATACGCAGTATTTT; d_gene: NA; abundance: NA; v_gene: TRBV5-1; j_gene: TRBJ2-3
CDR3aa: CASSLLDSQETQYF; CDR3nt: TGTGCCAGCAGTTTATTGGACAGCCAAGAGACCCAGTACTTC; d_gene: NA; abundance: many; v_gene: TRBV27; j_gene: TRBJ2-5
CDR3aa: CASSVAELLSYNEQFF; CDR3nt: TGTGCCAGCAGCGTAGCGGAGTTGTTATCCTACAATGAGCAGTTCTTC; d_gene: NA; abundance: NA; v_gene: TRBV11-1; j_gene: TRBJ2-1
CDR3aa: CASSFGTGNYGYTF; CDR3nt: TGTGCCAGTAGTTTCGGGACAGGGAACTATGGCTACACCTTC; d_gene: TRBD1; abundance: NA; v_gene: TRBV19; j_gene: TRBJ1-2
CDR3aa: CASSKAQVLSGYTF; CDR3nt: TGTGCCAGCAGTAAAGCCCAGGTTTTGAGCGGCTACACCTTC; d_gene: NA; abundance: NA; v_gene: TRBV3-1/TRBV3-2; j_gene: TRBJ1-2
CDR3aa: CSVEPTVDEQFF; CDR3nt: TGCAGCGTCGAACCGACAGTCGATGAGCAGTTCTTC; d_gene: NA; abundance: NA; v_gene: TRBV29-1; j_gene: TRBJ2-1
CDR3aa: CASSIGHGNTIYF; CDR3nt: TGTGCCAGTAGTATAGGACATGGAAACACCATATATTTT; d_gene: NA; abundance: NA; v_gene: TRBV19; j_gene: TRBJ1-3
CDR3aa: CASSIPGTSGNEQFF; CDR3nt: TGTGCCAGTAGTATTCCCGGGACTAGCGGCAATGAGCAGTTCTTC; d_gene: TRBD2; abundance: few; v_gene: TRBV19; j_gene: TRBJ2-1
CDR3aa: CASSSSGRPYNEQFF; CDR3nt: TGTGCCAGTAGTAGTAGCGGGAGGCCTTACAATGAGCAGTTCTTC; d_gene: TRBD2; abundance: NA; v_gene: TRBV19; j_gene: TRBJ2-1
CDR3aa: CASSPTGTSGEQYF; CDR3nt: TGTGCCAGCAGCCCCACCGGGACTAGCGGTGAGCAGTACTTC; d_gene: TRBD2; abundance: many; v_gene: TRBV6-6; j_gene: TRBJ2-7
CDR3aa: CASSHPGQGLYGYTF; CDR3nt: TGTGCCAGCAGCCACCCTGGACAGGGCCTTTATGGCTACACCTTC; d_gene: TRBD1; abundance: NA; v_gene: TRBV3-1/TRBV3-2; j_gene: TRBJ1-2
CDR3aa: CASSDNRGRYGYTF; CDR3nt: TGTGCCAGCAGCGATAACAGGGGGCGTTATGGCTACACCTTC; d_gene: TRBD1; abundance: NA; v_gene: TRBV11-1; j_gene: TRBJ1-2
CDR3aa: CASSESRTGAFF; CDR3nt: TGTGCCAGCAGTGAAAGTAGGACAGGAGCTTTCTTT; d_gene: TRBD1; abundance: once; v_gene: TRBV6-1; j_gene: TRBJ1-1
CDR3aa: CASSEQESYEQYF; CDR3nt: TGCGCCAGCAGTGAACAGGAATCCTACGAGCAGTACTTC; d_gene: NA; abundance: NA; v_gene: TRBV10-2; j_gene: TRBJ2-7
CDR3aa: CASSWRIQPQHF; CDR3nt: TGTGCCAGCAGCTGGAGGATTCAGCCCCAGCATTTT; d_gene: NA; abundance: NA; v_gene: TRBV12-3/TRBV12-4; j_gene: TRBJ1-5
CDR3aa: CASSVTLAPYNEQFF; CDR3nt: TGTGCCAGCAGCGTAACCCTAGCGCCCTACAATGAGCAGTTCTTC; d_gene: NA; abundance: NA; v_gene: TRBV9; j_gene: TRBJ2-1
CDR3aa: CASSLRKASGYNEQFF; CDR3nt: TGTGCCAGCAGCTTACGCAAGGCTAGCGGTTACAATGAGCAGTTCTTC; d_gene: TRBD2; abundance: few; v_gene: TRBV7-9; j_gene: TRBJ2-1
CDR3aa: CASSQGTGPRQETQYF; CDR3nt: TGTGCCAGCAGTCAGGGGACAGGGCCTAGGCAAGAGACCCAGTACTTC; d_gene: TRBD1; abundance: NA; v_gene: TRBV25-1; j_gene: TRBJ2-5
CDR3aa: CASSVTSGQETQYF; CDR3nt: TGCGCCAGCAGCGTCACTAGCGGCCAAGAGACCCAGTACTTC; d_gene: TRBD2; abundance: NA; v_gene: TRBV5-1; j_gene: TRBJ2-5
CDR3aa: CASAQVVETQYF; CDR3nt: TGTGCCAGCGCACAGGTGGTAGAGACCCAGTACTTC; d_gene: NA; abundance: NA; v_gene: TRBV12-3/TRBV12-4; j_gene: TRBJ2-5
CDR3aa: CASSKISRTYEQYF; CDR3nt: TGTGCCAGCAGCAAAATAAGCAGGACCTACGAGCAGTACTTC; d_gene: NA; abundance: NA; v_gene: TRBV21-1; j_gene: TRBJ2-7
CDR3aa: CASTRTAGNTIYF; CDR3nt: TGTGCCAGCACGCGGACAGCTGGAAACACCATATATTTT; d_gene: NA; abundance: NA; v_gene: TRBV5-5; j_gene: TRBJ1-3
CDR3aa: CASSLVSGQETQYF; CDR3nt: TGCGCCAGCAGCTTGGTATCGGGACAAGAGACCCAGTACTTC; d_gene: NA; abundance: NA; v_gene: TRBV5-1; j_gene: TRBJ2-5
CDR3aa: CAWVGGGQGDYGYTF; CDR3nt: TGTGCCTGGGTTGGGGGTGGACAGGGGGACTATGGCTACACCTTC; d_gene: TRBD1; abundance: once; v_gene: TRBV30; j_gene: TRBJ1-2
CDR3aa: CASSKGIAGTSGSYNEQFF; CDR3nt: TGCGCCAGCAGCAAAGGAATCGCCGGGACTAGCGGGAGTTACAATGAGCAGTTCTTC; d_gene: TRBD2; abundance: NA; v_gene: TRBV4-1; j_gene: TRBJ2-1
CDR3aa: CASSPRLAGGPQSPSSYNEQFF; CDR3nt: TGTGCCAGCAGTCCTCGACTAGCGGGAGGGCCCCAATCCCCGAGCTCCTACAATGAGCAGTTCTTC; d_gene: TRBD2; abundance: NA; v_gene: TRBV27; j_gene: TRBJ2-1
CDR3aa: CASSSDRATPNYGYTF; CDR3nt: TGCGCCAGCAGCTCCGACAGAGCGACTCCAAACTATGGCTACACCTTC; d_gene: NA; abundance: many; v_gene: TRBV5-1; j_gene: TRBJ1-2
CDR3aa: CASSLAIQNYNEQFF; CDR3nt: TGTGCCAGCAGCTTAGCGATCCAGAATTACAATGAGCAGTTCTTC; d_gene: NA; abundance: NA; v_gene: TRBV7-2; j_gene: TRBJ2-1
CDR3aa: CASSLAISRGSEPQHF; CDR3nt: TGTGCCAGCAGCTTAGCGATCAGTCGGGGGTCAGAGCCCCAGCATTTT; d_gene: NA; abundance: few; v_gene: TRBV7-2; j_gene: TRBJ1-5
CDR3aa: CSVGGANYGYTF; CDR3nt: TGCAGCGTTGGCGGAGCCAACTATGGCTACACCTTC; d_gene: NA; abundance: NA; v_gene: TRBV29-1; j_gene: TRBJ1-2
CDR3aa: CASSPAARGGQETQYF; CDR3nt: TGTGCCAGCAGCCCCGCCGCGCGGGGGGGGCAAGAGACCCAGTACTTC; d_gene: TRBD2; abundance: NA; v_gene: TRBV9; j_gene: TRBJ2-5
CDR3aa: CASSLSVETQYF; CDR3nt: TGTGCCAGCAGCTTATCGGTAGAGACCCAGTACTTC; d_gene: NA; abundance: NA; v_gene: TRBV7-9; j_gene: TRBJ2-5
CDR3aa: CASRIQGAGHEAFF; CDR3nt: TGTGCCAGCAGGATACAGGGAGCGGGACATGAAGCTTTCTTT; d_gene: NA; abundance: once; v_gene: TRBV2; j_gene: TRBJ1-1
CDR3aa: CASSGQVGAEAFF; CDR3nt: TGTGCCAGCAGCGGACAGGTGGGAGCTGAAGCTTTCTTT; d_gene: TRBD1; abundance: NA; v_gene: TRBV6-4; j_gene: TRBJ1-1
CDR3aa: CATSRDRPGVGSGGANVLTF; CDR3nt: TGTGCCACCAGCAGAGATCGCCCGGGGGTTGGTTCGGGAGGGGCCAACGTCCTGACTTTC; d_gene: NA; abundance: NA; v_gene: TRBV15; j_gene: TRBJ2-6
CDR3aa: CASSVNRTGYLSGYTF; CDR3nt: TGTGCCAGCAGTGTGAACCGGACAGGTTATCTATCTGGCTACACCTTC; d_gene: TRBD1; abundance: medium-sized; v_gene: TRBV27; j_gene: TRBJ1-2
CDR3aa: CASSPRTGGDSPLHF; CDR3nt: TGCGCCAGCAGCCCCAGGACAGGGGGGGATTCACCCCTCCACTTT; d_gene: TRBD1; abundance: few; v_gene: TRBV5-1; j_gene: TRBJ1-6
CDR3aa: CASSAGLGTDTQYF; CDR3nt: TGTGCCAGCAGCGCAGGGTTAGGCACAGATACGCAGTATTTT; d_gene: NA; abundance: once; v_gene: TRBV3-1/TRBV3-2; j_gene: TRBJ2-3
CDR3aa: CASSQHTSTDTQYF; CDR3nt: TGTGCCAGCAGCCAACACACAAGCACAGATACGCAGTATTTT; d_gene: NA; abundance: NA; v_gene: TRBV3-1/TRBV3-2; j_gene: TRBJ2-3